The clone carrying this T cell receptor beta chain showed up just a few times. This record belongs to a study of blood T cell repertoires in COVID-19. In the study overall: In each case, the material was cDNA or gDNA derived from T cells, B-cell-depleted T cells, or PBMCs.

Participants were aged about 18 to 100 years, lived in under 30 US areas, and enrolled virtually. Each participant's cohort was designated according to participant-reported clinical history. Authors' processing steps: Nucleated cell number was recorded as an estimate derived from reference gene primer amplification. The data were produced by immunoSEQ multiplex PCR, yet TCRdb's version contains in-frame clones alone and is incomplete. V and J calls plus clone size are reproduced from that table; the DNA served to infer D and trimming. The sample has about 140,000 clones, about 75% seen once. The sample taken for sequencing was PBMCs or T cells enriched from blood (not recorded which). This clonotype originated in a woman aged 50 to 65 who had recovered from COVID-19.

CDR3 residues: CASSVGVGTGTEAFF. The CDR3 DNA sequence: TGTGCCAGCAGCGTAGGTGTAGGGACAGGGACTGAAGCTTTCTTT. This rearrangement joins TRBV9 to TRBJ1-1; TRBD1 aligns across 9 bases. CDR3 length: 15 residues. The V segment lost 0 bases and the J segment 5 bases; nucleotides outside the gene matches: 5. Germline V gene sequence: CDR1 SGDLS, CDR2 YYNGEE.